This T cell receptor (beta chain) stems from a study of response to subunit inactivated influenza vaccine. This clonotype was counted only a few times. TCRdb processed the RT-PCR reads anew with MiXCR; each CDR3 protein has one entry. Of over 150,000 distinct CDR3 sequences in the sample, 13% to 15% were seen once. Germline CDR1 reads SQVTM; CDR2 reads ANQGSEA. V gave up 4 bases and J gave up 3 bases; unmatched junction bases: 2. The CDR3 length is 12 residues. The V gene is TRBV29-1, the J gene TRBJ2-7; 8 positions agree with TRBD2. The material sequenced was CD8+ T cells sorted from PBMCs, taken approximately 5 days after vaccination. The receptor's source is a man aged 50-60 years who received an inactivated influenza vaccine. As DNA, the CDR3 is TGCAGCGTTGCAACTAGCGGCTACGAGCAGTACTTC. Encoded protein: CSVATSGYEQYF.